This T cell receptor beta chain was identified in a study of blood T cell repertoires in COVID-19. Turning to the study itself: There were acute and convalescent COVID-19 samples, and they came from the United States, Italy and Spain. Sample material is recorded as cDNA or gDNA derived from T cells, B-cell-depleted T cells, or PBMCs.

Source study methods: For nucleated cells, counts were estimated from reference gene primer amplification. TCRdb's table, derived via immunoSEQ multiplex PCR, lists solely in-frame clones and lacks some. The V and J calls and clone size were taken over from that table, and D and trimming were inferred from the DNA. The profile shows just over 150,000 clones, about four fifths of them singletons. V was cut by 6 bases and J by 4 bases, with 13 bases left in between. The CDR3 is 14 residues long. Germline-derived CDR1 and CDR2 are MNHEY and SVGAGI. The chain combines TRBV6-5 with TRBJ2-1, with D tentatively TRBD2 (6 bases). The sequence derives from a man in his fifties or sixties with acute or convalescent COVID-19. Material for sequencing was peripheral blood. CDR3 bases: TGTGCCAGCAGGTCCGGGACTTTTTACAATGAGCAGTTCTTC. It yields the protein CASRSGTFYNEQFF.